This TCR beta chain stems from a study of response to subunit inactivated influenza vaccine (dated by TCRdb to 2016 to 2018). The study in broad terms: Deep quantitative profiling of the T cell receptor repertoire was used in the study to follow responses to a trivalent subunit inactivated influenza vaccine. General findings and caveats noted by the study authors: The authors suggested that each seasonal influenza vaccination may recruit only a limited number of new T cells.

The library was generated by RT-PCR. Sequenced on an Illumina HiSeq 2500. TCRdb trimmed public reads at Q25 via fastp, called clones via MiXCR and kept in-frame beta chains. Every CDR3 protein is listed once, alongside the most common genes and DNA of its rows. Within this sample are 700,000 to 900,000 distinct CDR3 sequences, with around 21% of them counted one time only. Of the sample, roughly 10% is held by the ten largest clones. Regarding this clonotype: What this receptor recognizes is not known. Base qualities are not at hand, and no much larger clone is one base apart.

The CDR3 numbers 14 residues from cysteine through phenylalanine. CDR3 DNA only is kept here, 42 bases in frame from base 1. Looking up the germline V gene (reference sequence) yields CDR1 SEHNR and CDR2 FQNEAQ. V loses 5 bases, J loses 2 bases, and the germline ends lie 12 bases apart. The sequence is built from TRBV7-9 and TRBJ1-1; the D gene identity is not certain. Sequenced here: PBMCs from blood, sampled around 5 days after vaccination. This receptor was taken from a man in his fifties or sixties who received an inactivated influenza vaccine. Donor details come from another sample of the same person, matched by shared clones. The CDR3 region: CASSPVPTNTEAFF. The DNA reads TGTGCCAGCAGCCCCGTCCCCACTAACACTGAAGCTTTCTTT.